The rows below give T cell receptor beta chains drawn from one sample of a study of cytomegalovirus exposure and HLA in healthy donors. This table comes from immunoSEQ multiplex PCR, and its TCRdb copy is limited to in-frame clones, with some not included. Its table records 90,000 to 120,000 clones. The specimen was PBMCs. Every receptor here comes from a man aged 50 or older in good health and CMV-seronegative. Each CDR3 is given with its conserved first and last residue. The order of the fields is D gene, V gene, J gene, CDR3 DNA, CDR3 protein. The D gene is left open where the match is weak.

-	TRBV7-2	TRBJ2-5	TGTGCCAGCAGCCACTTCTTCCGGGGGATCCAGGAGACCCAGTACTTC	CASSHFFRGIQETQYF
-	TRBV5-6	TRBJ1-5	TGTGCCAGCAGCTCTCCGAGGGAGAGCAATCAGCCCCAGCATTTT	CASSSPRESNQPQHF
TRBD1	TRBV19	TRBJ2-5	TGTGCCAGTAGTAGAACAGGGGGCTCAAGTGAGACCCAGTACTTC	CASSRTGGSSETQYF
-	TRBV13	TRBJ1-1	TGTGCCAGCAGCTTAAACATGAACACTGAAGCTTTCTTT	CASSLNMNTEAFF
TRBD2	TRBV11-2	TRBJ2-7	TGTGCCAGCAGCTTAGTTGGGACTAGTTACGAGCAGTACTTC	CASSLVGTSYEQYF
-	TRBV30	TRBJ1-6	TGTGCCTCCCAGCCCGGGACTACGGATTCACCCCTCCACTTT	CASQPGTTDSPLHF
TRBD1	TRBV5-4	TRBJ2-7	TGTGCCAGCAGCTTAGGGACAGGTCCCCTCGGGTACGAGCAGTACTTC	CASSLGTGPLGYEQYF
TRBD1	TRBV5-1	TRBJ2-3	TGCGCCAGCAGCCGGGACAGGGAAAGAGATACGCAGTATTTT	CASSRDRERDTQYF
TRBD2	TRBV7-8	TRBJ2-3	TGTGCCAGCAGCTTAGGGACTAGCGGGGTTATTTGGGATACGCAGTATTTT	CASSLGTSGVIWDTQYF
-	TRBV6-5	TRBJ2-5	TGTGCCAGCAGTTACTCGCAGGGTCGGGAGACCCAGTACTTC	CASSYSQGRETQYF
TRBD1	TRBV6-1	TRBJ1-2	TGTGCCAGCAGTGTGGCGGAAGACAGGGTGGAAGGCTACACCTTC	CASSVAEDRVEGYTF
-	TRBV28	TRBJ2-7	TGTGCCAGCAGTTTGTCCCGCTACGAGCAGTACTTC	CASSLSRYEQYF
TRBD1	TRBV29-1	TRBJ2-7	TGCAGCGTTTCCGGGACAGGGGGTAACTACGAGCAGTACTTC	CSVSGTGGNYEQYF
TRBD1	TRBV10-3	TRBJ1-1	TGTGCCATCAGTGAGATGGGACAGGGGAACACTGAAGCTTTCTTT	CAISEMGQGNTEAFF
-	TRBV5-6	TRBJ2-3	TGTGCCAGCAGCCCCTGGGCAGGGGGCACAGATACGCAGTATTTT	CASSPWAGGTDTQYF
TRBD1	TRBV4-1	TRBJ1-2	TGCGCCAGCAGCCAATTCGGGACAGGGGCAAGTGGCTACACCTTC	CASSQFGTGASGYTF